This TCR beta chain originates from a study of PD-L1 blockade in urothelial cancer. Across the whole study: Male sex and bladder-origin urothelial cancer were recorded for about 90% of the roughly 30 patients. Anywhere from 0 to 3 prior chemotherapy regimens had been received by patients.

About this clone itself: Antigen unknown.

The repertoire was sequenced with immunoSEQ multiplex PCR; TCRdb's copy has only in-frame clones and lacks some. Of fewer than 45,000 clones in the sample, about a third were seen once. General study findings and limits: More tumor-infiltrating T lymphocytes occurred in patients with durable benefit. There was one FFPE tumor sample per patient, and it was not taken right before treatment.

The sequence derives from a man between 60 and 75 years old with urothelial cancer. The sample consisted of tumor tissue, taken before atezolizumab (anti-PD-L1) treatment.

As DNA, the CDR3 is TGCGCCAGCAGCTGGCAGGGCTCCGGGGCCAACGTCCTGACTTTC. This codes for CASSWQGSGANVLTF. The gene calls are TRBV5-1 and TRBJ2-6, with D perhaps TRBD1 (5 bases). Trimming took 3 bases from V and 4 from J, leaving 11 bases between them. The CDR3 sequence is 15 residues long. Germline assignment: CDR1 SGHRS and CDR2 YFSETQ.